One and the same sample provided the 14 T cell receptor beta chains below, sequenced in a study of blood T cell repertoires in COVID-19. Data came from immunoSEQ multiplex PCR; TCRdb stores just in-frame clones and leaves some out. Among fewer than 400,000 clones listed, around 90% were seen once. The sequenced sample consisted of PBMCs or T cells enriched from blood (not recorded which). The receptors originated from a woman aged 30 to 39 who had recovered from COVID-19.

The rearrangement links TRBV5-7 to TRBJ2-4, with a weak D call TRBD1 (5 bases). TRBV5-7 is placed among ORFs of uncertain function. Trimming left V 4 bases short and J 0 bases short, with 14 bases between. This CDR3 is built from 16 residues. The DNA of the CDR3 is TGTGCCAGCAGCGCGTTCGTGGGGCTAGCCAAAAACATTCAGTACTTC. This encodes CASSAFVGLAKNIQYF.

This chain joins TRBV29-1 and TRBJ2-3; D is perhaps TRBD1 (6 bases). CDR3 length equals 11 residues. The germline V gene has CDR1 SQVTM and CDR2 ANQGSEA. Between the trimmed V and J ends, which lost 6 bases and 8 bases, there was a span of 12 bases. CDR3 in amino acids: CSVYTGFTQYF. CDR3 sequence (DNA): TGCAGCGTGTACACAGGGTTTACGCAGTATTTT.

This CDR3 is CASSQNNSPLHF. The CDR3 bases are TGTGCCAGCAGTCAGAACAATTCACCCCTCCACTTT. V and J are TRBV6-5 and TRBJ1-6, with D hard to call. CDR3 length: 12 residues. CDR1 and CDR2 (germline): MNHEY, SVGAGI. The V and J ends lost 5 bases and 7 bases respectively, with 6 bases between them.

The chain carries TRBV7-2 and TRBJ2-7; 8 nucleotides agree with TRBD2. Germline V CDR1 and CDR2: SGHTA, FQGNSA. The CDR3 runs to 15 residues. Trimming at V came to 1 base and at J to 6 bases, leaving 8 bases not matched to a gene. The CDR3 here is CASSLVSAGVLEQYF. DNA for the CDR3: TGTGCCAGCAGCTTAGTCTCAGCGGGAGTCCTCGAGCAGTACTTC.

The CDR3: CASSTGTGWDTEAFF. In nucleotides, the CDR3 is TGCGCCAGCAGCACCGGGACAGGGTGGGACACTGAAGCTTTCTTT. This rearrangement joins TRBV5-1 to TRBJ1-1, with 9 nucleotides matching TRBD1. CDR1 is SGHRS and CDR2 is YFSETQ in the germline V gene. This CDR3 has 15 amino acids. The trim removed 4 bases at V and 3 bases at J, leaving 7 bases unmatched. Supplemented by reference TRBV5-1 and TRBJ1-1, the full variable domain reads KAGVTQTPRYLIKTRGQQVTLSCSPISGHRSVSWYQQTPGQGLQFLFEYFSETQRNKGNFPGRFSGRQFSNSRSEMNVSTLELGDSALYLCASSTGTGWDTEAFFGQGTRLTVV.

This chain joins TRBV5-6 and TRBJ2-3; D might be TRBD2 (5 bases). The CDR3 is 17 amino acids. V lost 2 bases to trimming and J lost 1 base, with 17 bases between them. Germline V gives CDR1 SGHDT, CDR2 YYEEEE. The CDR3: CASSFGRTDARTDTQYF. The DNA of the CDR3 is TGTGCCAGCAGCTTTGGACGGACTGACGCCCGCACAGATACGCAGTATTTT.

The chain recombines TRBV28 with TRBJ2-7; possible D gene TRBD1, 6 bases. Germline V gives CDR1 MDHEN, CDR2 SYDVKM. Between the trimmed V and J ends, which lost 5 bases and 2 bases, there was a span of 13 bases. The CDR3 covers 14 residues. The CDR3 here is CASSGDRLTYEQYF. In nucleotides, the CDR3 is TGTGCCAGCAGTGGCGACAGGCTAACCTACGAGCAGTACTTC.

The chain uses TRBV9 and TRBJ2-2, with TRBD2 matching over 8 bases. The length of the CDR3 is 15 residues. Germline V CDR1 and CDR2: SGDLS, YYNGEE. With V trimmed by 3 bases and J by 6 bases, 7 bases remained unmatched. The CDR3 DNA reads TGTGCCAGCAGCGGTCCGGGGGGGCGTCCCGGGGAGCTGTTTTTT. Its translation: CASSGPGGRPGELFF.

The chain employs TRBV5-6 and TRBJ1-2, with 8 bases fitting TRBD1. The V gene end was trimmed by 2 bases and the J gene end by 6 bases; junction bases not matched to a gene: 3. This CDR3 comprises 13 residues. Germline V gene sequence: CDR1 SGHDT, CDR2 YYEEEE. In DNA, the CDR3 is TGTGCCAGCAGCTTCAGGGGGCGGGATGGCTACACCTTC. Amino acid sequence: CASSFRGRDGYTF.

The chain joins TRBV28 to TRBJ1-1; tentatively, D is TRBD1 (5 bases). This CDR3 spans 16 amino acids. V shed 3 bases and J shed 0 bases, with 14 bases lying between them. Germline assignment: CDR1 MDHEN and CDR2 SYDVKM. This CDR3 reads CASSFLPGSMNTEAFF. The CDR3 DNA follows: TGTGCCAGCAGTTTTTTGCCAGGGTCCATGAACACTGAAGCTTTCTTT.

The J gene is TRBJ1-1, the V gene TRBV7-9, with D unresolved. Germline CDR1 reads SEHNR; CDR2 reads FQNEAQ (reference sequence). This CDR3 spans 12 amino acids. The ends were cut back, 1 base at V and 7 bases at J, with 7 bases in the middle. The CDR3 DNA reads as TGTGCCAGCAGCTTAGTGGGGAGTGAAGCTTTCTTT. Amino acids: CASSLVGSEAFF.

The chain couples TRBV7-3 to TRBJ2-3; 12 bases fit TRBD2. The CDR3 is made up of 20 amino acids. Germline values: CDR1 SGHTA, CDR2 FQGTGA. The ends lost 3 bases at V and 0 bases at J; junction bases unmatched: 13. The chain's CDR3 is CASSLASGRGARLSTDTQYF. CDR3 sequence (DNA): TGTGCCAGCAGCTTGGCTAGCGGGAGGGGCGCCCGTCTTAGCACAGATACGCAGTATTTT.

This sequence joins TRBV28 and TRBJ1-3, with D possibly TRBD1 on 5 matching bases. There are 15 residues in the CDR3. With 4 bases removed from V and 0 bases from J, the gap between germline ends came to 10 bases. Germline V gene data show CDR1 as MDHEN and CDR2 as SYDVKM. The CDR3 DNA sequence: TGTGCCAGCAGTTCCCTGGACAACTCTGGAAACACCATATATTTT. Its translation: CASSSLDNSGNTIYF. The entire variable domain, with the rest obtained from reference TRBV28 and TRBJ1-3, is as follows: DVKVTQSSRYLVKRTGEKVFLECVQDMDHENMFWYRQDPGLGLRLIYFSYDVKMKEKGDIPEGYSVSREKKERFSLILESASTNQTSMYLCASSSLDNSGNTIYFGEGSWLTVV.

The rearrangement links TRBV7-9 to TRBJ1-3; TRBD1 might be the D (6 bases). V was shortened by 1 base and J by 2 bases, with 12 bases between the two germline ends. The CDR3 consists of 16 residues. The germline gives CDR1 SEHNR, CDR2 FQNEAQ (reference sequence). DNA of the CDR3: TGTGCCAGCAGCTTAGTGGGCAGGGGTACTGGAAACACCATATATTTT. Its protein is CASSLVGRGTGNTIYF.